The T cell receptor (beta chain) under discussion was sequenced for a study of blood T cell repertoires in COVID-19. About the study: There were acute and convalescent COVID-19 samples, and they came from the United States, Italy and Spain. Sources were T cells, B-cell-depleted T cells, or PBMCs; the material itself was cDNA or gDNA.

This clone was seen a handful of times. The germline V and J ends were trimmed by 3 bases and 5 bases, with 13 bases remaining between them. Germline assignment: CDR1 SGHVS and CDR2 FQNEAQ. The CDR3 is 15 residues long. In the authors' methods: Reference gene primer amplification gave nucleated cell count estimates. TCRdb's table, derived via immunoSEQ multiplex PCR, lists solely in-frame clones and lacks some. From that table come the V and J calls and clone size; the DNA was used to work out D and trimming. The sample contains around 92,000 clones, 85% to 90% of which appear only once. Sequenced input: peripheral blood. This chain joins TRBV7-8 and TRBJ2-2; D possibly corresponds to TRBD2 (6 bases). The TCR sequence derives from a woman of 80 years or more with active COVID-19. The CDR3 spells CASSFTGVGTGELFF. In nucleotides, the CDR3 is TGTGCCAGCAGCTTTACGGGAGTAGGAACCGGGGAGCTGTTTTTT.